This TCR beta chain was captured in a study of blood T cells in healthy people across ages. Study-wide findings and caveats: There was no known CMV status for donors, so expanded clonotype changes were possibly confounded. Donors of long life had a larger count of naive CD4+ cells and greater diversity than aged donors.

The second PCR ran roughly 7 to 11 cycles with a sample-barcoded 5' primer and J-beta primers. The template-switch adaptor, which had 12 random nucleotides, put a tag on each cDNA molecule. TCRdb fed the 5' RACE reads into MiXCR, producing one record per CDR3 protein. Of approximately 730,000 distinct CDR3 sequences listed, about 55% are singletons. The table lists this clonotype with a few counts. Its antigen remains unknown. The CDR3 loop spans 17 amino acids. Germline-derived CDR1 and CDR2 are MNHNS and SASEGT. V gave up 6 bases and J gave up 0 bases, with 15 bases separating them. This rearrangement joins TRBV6-1 to TRBJ2-6, with D unclear. What was sequenced was blood. The source is a man aged 80 or over in good health. Here the CDR3 DNA reads TGTGCCAGCAGCCCCCAGCTCCTTTACTCTGGGGCCAACGTCCTGACTTTC. It encodes CASSPQLLYSGANVLTF.